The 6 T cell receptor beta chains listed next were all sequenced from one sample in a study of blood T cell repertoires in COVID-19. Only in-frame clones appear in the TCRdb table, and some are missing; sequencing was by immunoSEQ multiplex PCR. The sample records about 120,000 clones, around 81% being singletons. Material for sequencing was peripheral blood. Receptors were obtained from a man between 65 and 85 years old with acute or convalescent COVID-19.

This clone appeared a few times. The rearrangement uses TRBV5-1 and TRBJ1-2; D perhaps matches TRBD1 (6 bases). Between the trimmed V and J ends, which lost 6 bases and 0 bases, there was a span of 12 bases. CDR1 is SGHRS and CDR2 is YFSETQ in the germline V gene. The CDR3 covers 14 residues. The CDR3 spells CASNLDSPNYGYTF. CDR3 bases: TGCGCCAGCAACCTGGACAGCCCTAACTATGGCTACACCTTC.

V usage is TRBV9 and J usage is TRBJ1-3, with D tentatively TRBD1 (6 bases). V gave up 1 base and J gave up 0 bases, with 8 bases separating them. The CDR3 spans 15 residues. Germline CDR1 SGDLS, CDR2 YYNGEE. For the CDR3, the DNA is TGTGCCAGCAGCGTACTACAGGGCTCTGGAAACACCATATATTTT. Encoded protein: CASSVLQGSGNTIYF.

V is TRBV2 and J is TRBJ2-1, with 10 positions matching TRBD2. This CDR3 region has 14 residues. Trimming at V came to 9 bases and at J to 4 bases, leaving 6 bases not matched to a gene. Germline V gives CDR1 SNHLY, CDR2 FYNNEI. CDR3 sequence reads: CASLSGGEYNEQFF. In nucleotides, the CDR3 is TGTGCCAGTCTAAGCGGGGGGGAATACAATGAGCAGTTCTTC. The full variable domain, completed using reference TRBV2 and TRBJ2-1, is EPEVTQTPSHQVTQMGQEVILRCVPISNHLYFYWYRQILGQKVEFLVSFYNNEISEKSEIFDDQFSVERPDGSNFTLKIRSTKLEDSAMYFCASLSGGEYNEQFFGPGTRLTVL.

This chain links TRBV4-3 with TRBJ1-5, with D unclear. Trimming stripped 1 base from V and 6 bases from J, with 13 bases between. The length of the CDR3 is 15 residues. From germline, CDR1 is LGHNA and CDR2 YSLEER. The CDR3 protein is CASSQGNRGGQPQHF. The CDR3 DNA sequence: TGCGCCAGCAGCCAAGGGAATCGCGGAGGTCAGCCCCAGCATTTT.

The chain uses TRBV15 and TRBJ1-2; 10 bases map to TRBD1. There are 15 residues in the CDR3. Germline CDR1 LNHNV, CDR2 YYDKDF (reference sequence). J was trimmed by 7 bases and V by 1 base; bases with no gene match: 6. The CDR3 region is CATSRADRGLGGYTF. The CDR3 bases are TGTGCCACCAGCAGAGCTGACAGGGGGCTTGGTGGCTACACCTTC.

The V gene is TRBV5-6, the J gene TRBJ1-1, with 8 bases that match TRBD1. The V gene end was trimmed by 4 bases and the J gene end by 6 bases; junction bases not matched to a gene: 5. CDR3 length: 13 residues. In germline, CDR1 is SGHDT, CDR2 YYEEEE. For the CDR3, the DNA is TGTGCCAGCAGCATACAGGGGGTGGCTGAAGCTTTCTTT. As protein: CASSIQGVAEAFF. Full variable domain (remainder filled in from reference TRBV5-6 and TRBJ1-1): DAGVTQSPTHLIKTRGQQVTLRCSPKSGHDTVSWYQQALGQGPQFIFQYYEEEERQRGNFPDRFSGHQFPNYSSELNVNALLLGDSALYLCASSIQGVAEAFFGQGTRLTVV.